The 17 T cell receptor beta chains in this list originate from one sample, sequenced in a study of cytomegalovirus exposure and HLA in healthy donors. With 60 Vbeta and 13 Jbeta primers, the PCR was carried out. Sequencing was performed with immunoSEQ multiplex PCR; in TCRdb, only in-frame clones are kept and a portion is missing. Of 60,000 to 75,000 clones in the sample, around 86% were seen once. Material for sequencing was PBMCs. The receptors derive from a female donor in good health and CMV-seronegative.

The rearrangement joins TRBV7-9 to TRBJ2-5; tentative D call: TRBD1 (6 bases). The germline V gene encodes CDR1 SEHNR and CDR2 FQNEAQ (reference sequence). V gave up 5 bases and J gave up 7 bases, with 11 bases separating them. This CDR3 has 12 amino acids. For the CDR3, the DNA is TGTGCCAGCAGCCCAGGGGTTGCGACCCAGTACTTC. Translating gives CASSPGVATQYF. Full variable domain (rest looked up from reference TRBV7-9 and TRBJ2-5): DTGVSQNPRHKITKRGQNVTFRCDPISEHNRLYWYRQTLGQGPEFLTYFQNEAQLEKSRLLSDRFSAERPKGSFSTLEIQRTEQGDSAMYLCASSPGVATQYFGPGTRLLVL.

The CDR3 spells CASSRGTTDTQYF. The CDR3 DNA sequence: TGCGCCAGCAGTAGGGGGACCACAGATACGCAGTATTTT. This chain uses TRBV10-1 with TRBJ2-3; a weak D match, TRBD1 (6 bases). CDR1 and CDR2 (germline): WNHNN, SYGVQD (reference sequence). V was pared by 5 bases and J by 2 bases, with 8 bases between. This CDR3 has 13 amino acids.

This clone was observed a single time. V and J are TRBV6-5 and TRBJ1-5; no firm D call. The germline V gene has CDR1 MNHEY and CDR2 SVGAGI. Trimming shortened V by 6 bases and J by 1 base, and 10 bases separated the two germline ends. The CDR3 consists of 14 residues. The CDR3 DNA follows: TGTGCCAGCAGACCGTTAAGCAGCAATCAGCCCCAGCATTTT. It specifies CASRPLSSNQPQHF.

This chain joins TRBV10-2 and TRBJ2-1; maybe TRBD1 (6 bases). Per the germline V gene, CDR1 is WSHSY and CDR2 is SAAADI. The CDR3 has 11 residues. V was cut by 7 bases and J by 8 bases, with 9 bases left in between. CDR3 residues: CASKWGHEQFF. The CDR3 DNA reads as TGCGCCAGCAAATGGGGGCATGAGCAGTTCTTC.

The rearrangement uses TRBV7-9 and TRBJ2-1, with TRBD2 matching 7 bases. The V segment lost 1 base and the J segment 0 bases; nucleotides outside the gene matches: 3. Germline CDR1 and CDR2: SEHNR and FQNEAQ (reference sequence). This CDR3 comprises 16 residues. CDR3 sequence (DNA): TGTGCCAGCAGCTTAGACGGCGGGAGCTCCTACAATGAGCAGTTCTTC. It encodes CASSLDGGSSYNEQFF.

The J gene is TRBJ2-1, the V gene TRBV7-2; 13 bases are shared with TRBD2. The germline CDR1 and CDR2 sequences are SGHTA and FQGNSA. J was trimmed by 9 bases and V by 1 base; bases with no gene match: 3. This CDR3 is built from 15 residues. The CDR3 nucleotides are TGTGCCAGCAGCTTAGGGACTAGCGGGAGTCTTGAGCAGTTCTTC. It yields the protein CASSLGTSGSLEQFF.

The gene calls are TRBV5-4 and TRBJ2-5, with 7 bases that match TRBD1. The CDR3 spans 16 residues. J was trimmed by 4 bases and V by 0 bases; bases with no gene match: 9. Germline loops: CDR1 SGHNT, CDR2 YYREEE (reference sequence). The CDR3 DNA reads as TGTGCCAGCAGCTTGGGGGGACGACAGGGCGGAGAGACCCAGTACTTC. Translating it yields CASSLGGRQGGETQYF.

This CDR3 reads CASSPDRVSETQYF. In DNA, the CDR3 is TGTGCCAGCAGCCCGGACAGGGTTTCAGAGACCCAGTACTTC. The chain carries TRBV27 and TRBJ2-5; 8 nucleotides align to TRBD1. The CDR3 is made up of 14 amino acids. The V gene's germline CDR1 is MNHEY and CDR2 SMNVEV (reference sequence). Losses at the gene ends were 6 bases for V and 4 bases for J; bases not matched to a gene: 7.

V gene TRBV5-8 combines with J gene TRBJ2-2; 7 bases map to TRBD2. The V segment lost 2 bases and the J segment 0 bases; nucleotides outside the gene matches: 7. CDR1 and CDR2 from the germline V gene are SGHTS and YDEGEE. This CDR3 has 17 residues. This CDR3 reads CASSFFAGVTNTGELFF. CDR3 in DNA: TGTGCCAGCAGCTTCTTCGCGGGGGTGACGAACACCGGGGAGCTGTTTTTT.

The chain carries TRBV28 and TRBJ2-3; 11 bases match TRBD2. The germline V gene encodes CDR1 MDHEN and CDR2 SYDVKM. V lost 8 bases, J lost 6 bases, and 7 bases stayed unmatched. The CDR3 loop spans 14 amino acids. This CDR3 is CASSIAGGGDTQYF. As DNA, the CDR3 is TGTGCCAGCTCTATAGCGGGAGGGGGGGATACGCAGTATTTT.

The chain joins TRBV5-1 to TRBJ2-7, with 14 bases that match TRBD2. This CDR3 comprises 17 residues. The V gene's germline CDR1 is SGHRS and CDR2 YFSETQ. J was trimmed by 5 bases and V by 4 bases; bases with no gene match: 11. The CDR3 DNA reads TGCGCCAGCAGCCTAAGACTAGCGGGAGGGCCTGGCGACGAGCAGTACTTC. It encodes CASSLRLAGGPGDEQYF.

CDR3: CASSLPGGLNTEAFF. The CDR3 nucleotides read TGCGCCAGCAGCCTCCCCGGGGGACTGAACACTGAAGCTTTCTTT. The genes are TRBV5-1 and TRBJ1-1; D may be TRBD1 (5 bases). V was pared by 4 bases and J by 0 bases, with 13 bases between. CDR1 SGHRS and CDR2 YFSETQ come from the germline V gene. The CDR3 has 15 residues.

The chain carries TRBV5-4 and TRBJ1-1; 9 nucleotides align to TRBD1. CDR3 length: 17 residues. The germline V gene encodes CDR1 SGHNT and CDR2 YYREEE (reference sequence). With V trimmed by 0 bases and J by 1 base, 7 bases remained unmatched. CDR3 nucleotides: TGTGCCAGCAGCTTGGCCCCCGGGACAGGGACGAACACTGAAGCTTTCTTT. Translated, it gives CASSLAPGTGTNTEAFF.

This clone appeared a few times. This rearrangement joins TRBV5-8 to TRBJ2-2; 10 bases align to TRBD1. The CDR3 spans 14 residues. V was pared by 7 bases and J by 6 bases, with 6 bases of the junction left unmatched. CDR1 is SGHTS and CDR2 is YDEGEE in the germline V gene. CDR3 region: CASRGQGRSGELFF. In DNA form, the CDR3 reads TGTGCCAGCCGGGGACAGGGGAGGTCCGGGGAGCTGTTTTTT.

V usage is TRBV6-6 and J usage is TRBJ1-1, with a possible D match to TRBD1 (5 bases). Deletions cut 6 bases from V and 4 bases from J, with 15 bases between. Germline assignment: CDR1 MNHNY and CDR2 SVGAGI (reference sequence). The CDR3 has 14 amino acids. CDR3 sequence reads: CASRAPGGSTEAFF. Written as DNA, the CDR3 is TGTGCCAGCAGAGCCCCGGGGGGGAGCACTGAAGCTTTCTTT.

The rearrangement uses TRBV5-1 and TRBJ2-7, with 9 bases lining up with TRBD2. Germline V gives CDR1 SGHRS, CDR2 YFSETQ. J lost 1 base, V lost 2 bases, and 1 base had no gene match. This CDR3 has 14 amino acids. The CDR3 sequence: CASSLAGGSYEQYF. DNA for the CDR3: TGCGCCAGCAGCTTAGCGGGAGGATCCTACGAGCAGTACTTC.

This clone has just a few counts. The rearrangement uses TRBV11-2 and TRBJ2-2, with 8 positions matching TRBD2. The CDR3 length is 18 residues. The V and J ends lost 1 base and 4 bases, in that order; junction bases with no gene match: 11. Germline V gives CDR1 SGHAT, CDR2 FQNNGV. This chain's CDR3 is CASSLVGRSGGSTGELFF. For the CDR3, the DNA is TGTGCCAGCAGCTTAGTTGGCCGGAGCGGGGGTAGCACCGGGGAGCTGTTTTTT.